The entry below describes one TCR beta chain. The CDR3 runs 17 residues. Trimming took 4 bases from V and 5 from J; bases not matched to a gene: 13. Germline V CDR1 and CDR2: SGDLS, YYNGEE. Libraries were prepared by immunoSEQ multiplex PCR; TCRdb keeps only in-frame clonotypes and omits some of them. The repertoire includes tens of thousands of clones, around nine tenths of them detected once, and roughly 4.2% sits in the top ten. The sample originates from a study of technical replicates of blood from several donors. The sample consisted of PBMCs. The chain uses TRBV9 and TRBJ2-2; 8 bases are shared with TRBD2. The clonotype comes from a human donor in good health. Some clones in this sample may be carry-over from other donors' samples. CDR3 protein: CASSRIGGRPGTGELFF. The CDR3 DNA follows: TGTGCCAGCAGCCGTATAGGCGGGAGGCCGGGTACCGGGGAGCTGTTTTTT.